Included here is one T cell receptor (beta chain) sequence, with context. This CDR3 is built from 13 residues. V dropped 0 bases and J dropped 5 bases, with 5 bases sitting between them. Per the germline V gene, CDR1 is SGHRS and CDR2 is YFSETQ. This sample is part of a study of OX40 agonist ivuxolimab in advanced cancers. Turning to the study itself: A mean age of about 56 years, range roughly 20 to 85, was recorded, and roughly 83% were male.

Systemic immunosuppression or a history of autoimmune disease excluded patients. Sequencing was performed with immunoSEQ multiplex PCR; in TCRdb, only in-frame clones are kept and a portion is missing. The data contain approximately 70,000 clones, roughly 81% of them singletons. The V gene is TRBV5-1, the J gene TRBJ1-4; D ambiguous. The sample here was CD4+ or CD8+ T cells sorted from blood, taken in a trial of the OX40 agonist ivuxolimab. This clonotype was sampled from an adult with an advanced solid tumor such as melanoma, head and neck, liver or kidney cancer. CDR3 bases: TGCGCCAGCAGCTTGGAGCCGAATGAAAAACTGTTTTTT. It translates to CASSLEPNEKLFF.